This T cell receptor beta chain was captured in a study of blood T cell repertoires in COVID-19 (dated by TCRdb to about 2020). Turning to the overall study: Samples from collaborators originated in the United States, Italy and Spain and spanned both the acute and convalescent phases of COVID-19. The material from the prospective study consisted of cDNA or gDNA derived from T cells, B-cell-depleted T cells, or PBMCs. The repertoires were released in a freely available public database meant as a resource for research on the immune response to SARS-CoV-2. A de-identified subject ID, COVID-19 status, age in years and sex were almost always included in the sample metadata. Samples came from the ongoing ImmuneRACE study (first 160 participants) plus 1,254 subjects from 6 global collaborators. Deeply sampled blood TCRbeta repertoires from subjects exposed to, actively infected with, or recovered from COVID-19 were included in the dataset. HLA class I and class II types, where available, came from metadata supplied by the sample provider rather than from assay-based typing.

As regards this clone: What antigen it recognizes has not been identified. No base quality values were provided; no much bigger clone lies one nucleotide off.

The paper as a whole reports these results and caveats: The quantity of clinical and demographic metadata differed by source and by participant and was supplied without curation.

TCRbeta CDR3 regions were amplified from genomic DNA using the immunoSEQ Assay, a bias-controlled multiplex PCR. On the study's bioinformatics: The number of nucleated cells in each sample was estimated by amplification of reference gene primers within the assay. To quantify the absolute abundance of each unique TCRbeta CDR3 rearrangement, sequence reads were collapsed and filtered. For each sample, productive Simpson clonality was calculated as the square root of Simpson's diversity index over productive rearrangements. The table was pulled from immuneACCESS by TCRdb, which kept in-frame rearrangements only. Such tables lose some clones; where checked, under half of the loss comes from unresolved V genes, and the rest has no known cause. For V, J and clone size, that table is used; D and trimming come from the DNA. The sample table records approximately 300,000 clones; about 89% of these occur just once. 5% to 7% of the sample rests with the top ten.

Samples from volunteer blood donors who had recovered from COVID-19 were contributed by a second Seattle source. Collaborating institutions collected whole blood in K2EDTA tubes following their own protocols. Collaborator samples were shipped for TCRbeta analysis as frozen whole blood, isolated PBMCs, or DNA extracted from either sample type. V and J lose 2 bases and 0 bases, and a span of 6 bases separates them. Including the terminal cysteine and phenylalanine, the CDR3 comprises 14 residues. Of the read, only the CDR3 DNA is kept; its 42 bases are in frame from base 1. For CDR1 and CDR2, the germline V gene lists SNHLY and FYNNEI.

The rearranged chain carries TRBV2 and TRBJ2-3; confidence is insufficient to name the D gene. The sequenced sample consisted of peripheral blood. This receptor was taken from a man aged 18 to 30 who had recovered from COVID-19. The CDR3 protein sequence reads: CASSEFSSTDTQYF. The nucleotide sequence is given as TGTGCCAGCAGTGAATTTTCTAGCACAGATACGCAGTATTTT.